The following is a T cell receptor beta chain sequence with its context. The data are from a study of blood T cell repertoires in COVID-19. Study-wide context: Sources were T cells, B-cell-depleted T cells, or PBMCs; the material itself was cDNA or gDNA.

Sequencing was performed with immunoSEQ multiplex PCR; in TCRdb, only in-frame clones are kept and a portion is missing. Of around 180,000 clones listed, 88% are singletons. Trimming removed 3 bases at V and 1 base at J, with 16 bases between. This CDR3 region has 15 residues. Germline V gene data show CDR1 as DFQATT and CDR2 as SNEGSKA (reference sequence). The source is a man aged 55 to 69 with acute or convalescent COVID-19. Sequenced material: peripheral blood. V is TRBV20-1 and J is TRBJ2-7, with D possibly TRBD2 on 5 matching bases. The CDR3 here is CSASSPAARSYEQYF. The CDR3 DNA reads TGCAGTGCTAGTAGTCCAGCGGCCCGGTCCTACGAGCAGTACTTC.